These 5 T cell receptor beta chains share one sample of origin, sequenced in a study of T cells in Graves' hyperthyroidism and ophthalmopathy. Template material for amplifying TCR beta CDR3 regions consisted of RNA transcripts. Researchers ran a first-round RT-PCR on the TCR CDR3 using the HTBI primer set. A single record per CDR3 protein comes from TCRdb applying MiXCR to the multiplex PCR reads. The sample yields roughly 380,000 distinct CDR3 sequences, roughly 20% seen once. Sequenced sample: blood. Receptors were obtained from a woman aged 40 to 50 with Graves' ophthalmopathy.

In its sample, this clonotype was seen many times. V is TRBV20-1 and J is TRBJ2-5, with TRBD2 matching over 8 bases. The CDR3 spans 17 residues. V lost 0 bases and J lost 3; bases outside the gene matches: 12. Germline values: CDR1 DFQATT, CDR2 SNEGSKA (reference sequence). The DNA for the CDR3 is TGCAGTGCTAGAGACGTTGAGGGGCGTAGCGGGGAAGAGACCCAGTACTTC. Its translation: CSARDVEGRSGEETQYF.

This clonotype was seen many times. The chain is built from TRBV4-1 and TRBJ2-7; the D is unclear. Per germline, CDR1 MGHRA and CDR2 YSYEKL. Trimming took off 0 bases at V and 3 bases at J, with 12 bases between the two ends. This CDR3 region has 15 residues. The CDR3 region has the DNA TGCGCCAGCAGCCAAGATACTAAGCGCCTCTACGAGCAGTACTTC. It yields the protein CASSQDTKRLYEQYF.

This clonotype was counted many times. The CDR3 nucleotides are TGTGCCTGGAGTGTACAGCAAGCGGCCCTACGTCAGCAGTACTTC. Translated: CAWSVQQAALRQQYF. The V and J genes are TRBV30 and TRBJ2-7; D might be TRBD2 (5 bases). Germline V CDR1 and CDR2: GTSNPN, SVGIG (reference sequence). Trimming took 0 bases from V and 8 from J, leaving 20 bases between them. The CDR3 runs to 15 residues.

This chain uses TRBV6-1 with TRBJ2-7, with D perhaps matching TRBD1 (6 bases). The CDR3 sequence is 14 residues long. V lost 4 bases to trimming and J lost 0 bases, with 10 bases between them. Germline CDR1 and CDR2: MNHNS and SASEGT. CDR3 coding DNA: TGTGCCAGCAGTGCCGGACAGCTCTCCTACGAGCAGTACTTC. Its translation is CASSAGQLSYEQYF.

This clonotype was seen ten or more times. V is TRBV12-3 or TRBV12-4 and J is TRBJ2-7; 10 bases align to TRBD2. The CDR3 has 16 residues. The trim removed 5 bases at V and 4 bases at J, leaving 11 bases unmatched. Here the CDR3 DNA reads TGTGCCAGCAGTCGTCGAGCGGGAGGGCCCCTTTACGAGCAGTACTTC. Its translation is CASSRRAGGPLYEQYF.